A selection of T cell receptor beta chains follows, all from one sample in a study of shared clonotypes between healthy human individuals. Profiling relied on immunoSEQ multiplex PCR, and the TCRdb table lists in-frame clones only, not all of them. The profile shows approximately 1,000,000 clones, approximately 80% of them singletons. The source material was memory CD4+ T cells from PBMCs. The receptors derive from a man aged 18-30 years in good health. Some clones in this sample may be carry-over from other donors' samples. CDR3s include the opening cysteine and the closing phenylalanine or tryptophan. The D gene is left open where the match is weak. Clone sizes are given selectively: once, few, many, or a class where the clone is expanded.

TRBJ2-3	.	TRBV6-5	once	TGTGCCAGCAGGGGACATACGCCCTCCACAGATACGCAGTATTTT	CASRGHTPSTDTQYF
TRBJ1-2	TRBD1	TRBV5-5	.	TGTGCCAGCAGCCCGAGACAGGGTCAGGAGGGCTACACCTTC	CASSPRQGQEGYTF
TRBJ2-7	.	TRBV29-1	many	TGCAGCGTTGGGGCAGGAAAATACGAGCAGTACTTC	CSVGAGKYEQYF
TRBJ2-2	.	TRBV15	.	TGTGCCACCAACACGGGGGCAGGGGAAACCGGGGAGCTGTTTTTT	CATNTGAGETGELFF
TRBJ2-5	TRBD1	TRBV9	.	TGTGCCAGCAGCGCCGACGGACAGGGGCAAGAGACCCAGTACTTC	CASSADGQGQETQYF
TRBJ2-3	.	TRBV2	.	TGTGCCAGCAGTATAGGTCCCGAGGCAGATACGCAGTATTTT	CASSIGPEADTQYF
TRBJ1-3	.	TRBV18	.	TGTGCCAGCTCACCAGCCGGAAACACCATATATTTT	CASSPAGNTIYF
TRBJ1-1	.	TRBV7-2	.	TGTGCCAGCAGCTTCCGGTCAAGGGACACTGAAGCTTTCTTT	CASSFRSRDTEAFF
TRBJ2-1	.	TRBV28	.	TGTGCCAGCAGTTTATGGTCGGTGGGTGAGCAGTTCTTC	CASSLWSVGEQFF
TRBJ2-1	TRBD2	TRBV5-1	.	TGCGCCAGCAGCTTGGCCTCGACTAGCGGGGGCCACAATGAGCAGTTCTTC	CASSLASTSGGHNEQFF
TRBJ1-2	.	TRBV28	.	TGTGCCAGCAGTTCCGGAGGGATGGGTAACTATGGCTACACCTTC	CASSSGGMGNYGYTF
TRBJ1-5	TRBD1	TRBV28	.	TGTGCCAGCGGCGGGACAGGGGATAGTAGCCAGCCCCAGCATTTT	CASGGTGDSSQPQHF
TRBJ2-5	.	TRBV7-6	few	TGTGCCAGCAGCTCAAAGCGAGAAGAGACCCAGTACTTC	CASSSKREETQYF
TRBJ2-5	TRBD2	TRBV5-4	.	TGTGCCAGCAGCGTTAGCGGGACCCTACAAGAGACCCAGTACTTC	CASSVSGTLQETQYF
TRBJ2-7	.	TRBV2	.	TGTGCCAGCAGGGATCCCTGGGACCCCTTAGACGAGCAGTACTTC	CASRDPWDPLDEQYF
TRBJ2-5	.	TRBV2	.	TGTGCCAGCAGTGTCTTCGGGGGCGAGACCCAGTACTTC	CASSVFGGETQYF
TRBJ2-1	.	TRBV29-1	once	TGCAGCGCCGCCAAGGGGGACCACAATGAGCAGTTCTTC	CSAAKGDHNEQFF
TRBJ2-1	.	TRBV6-6	few	TGTGCCAGCAGGGGCACACAGGGAGGCTCCTACAATGAGCAGTTCTTC	CASRGTQGGSYNEQFF
TRBJ2-1	TRBD2	TRBV28	.	TGTGCCAGCAGTCTCCAGCGGGAGGGGAGAAATGAGCAGTTCTTC	CASSLQREGRNEQFF
TRBJ1-2	TRBD1	TRBV5-8	.	TGTGCCAGCAGCCTCGCAGGGGGCCAGAGCCACTATGGCTACACCTTC	CASSLAGGQSHYGYTF
TRBJ2-2	TRBD1	TRBV9	.	TGTGCCAGCCGCCGGACAGGGCCCGGGGAGCTGTTTTTT	CASRRTGPGELFF
TRBJ1-1	TRBD1	TRBV18	many	TGTGCCAGCTCCAAAGAGACAGGGGGCGTCACTGAAGCTTTCTTT	CASSKETGGVTEAFF
TRBJ1-3	.	TRBV9	once	TGTGCCAGCAGCGGCACGTTGATTGGAAACACCATATATTTT	CASSGTLIGNTIYF
TRBJ2-1	TRBD2	TRBV7-9	.	TGTGCCAGCAACTCCCCCCCGGGGGCTAGCGGGGCGAATGAGCAGTTCTTC	CASNSPPGASGANEQFF
TRBJ2-2	TRBD1	TRBV4-1	.	TGCGCCAGCCGGCGGGGACAGGGTAACGGGGAGCTGTTTTTT	CASRRGQGNGELFF
TRBJ2-7	TRBD1	TRBV28	.	TGTGCCAGCAGACGACCGACAGGGACCTACGAGCAGTACTTC	CASRRPTGTYEQYF
TRBJ2-3	.	TRBV7-9	many	TGTGCCAGCAGCAACGACACCGGGGCAGATACGCAGTATTTT	CASSNDTGADTQYF
TRBJ1-1	TRBD1	TRBV2	.	TGTGCCAGCTTAGACAGGGGTTACACTGAAGCTTTCTTT	CASLDRGYTEAFF
TRBJ2-1	TRBD1	TRBV2	.	TGTGCCAGTTGTGTCGGGGACAGACCCTACAATGAGCAGTTCTTC	CASCVGDRPYNEQFF
TRBJ1-1	TRBD1	TRBV5-4	few	TGTGCCAGCAAGGGGGCCACTGAAGCTTTCTTT	CASKGATEAFF
TRBJ1-1	TRBD1	TRBV28	.	TGTGCCAGCAGTTCAGGGGGGAACACTGAAGCTTTCTTT	CASSSGGNTEAFF
TRBJ2-6	.	TRBV2	.	TGTGCCAGCAGCCCCCGGGAGTCTGGGGCCAACGTCCTGACTTTC	CASSPRESGANVLTF
TRBJ1-5	.	TRBV6-1	.	TGTGCCAGCATCCCCGCAGGGGGCAATCAGCCCCAGCATTTT	CASIPAGGNQPQHF